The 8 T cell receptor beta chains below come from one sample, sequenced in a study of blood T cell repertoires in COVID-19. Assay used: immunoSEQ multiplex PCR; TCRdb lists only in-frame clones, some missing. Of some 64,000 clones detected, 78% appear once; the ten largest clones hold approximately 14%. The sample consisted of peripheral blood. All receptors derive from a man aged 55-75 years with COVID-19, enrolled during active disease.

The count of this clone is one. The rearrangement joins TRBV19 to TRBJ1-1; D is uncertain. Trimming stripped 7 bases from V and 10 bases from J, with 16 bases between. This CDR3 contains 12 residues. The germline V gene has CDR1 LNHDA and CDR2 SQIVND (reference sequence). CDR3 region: CASTTNGGRAFF. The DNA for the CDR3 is TGTGCCAGTACTACGAATGGAGGTCGAGCTTTCTTT.

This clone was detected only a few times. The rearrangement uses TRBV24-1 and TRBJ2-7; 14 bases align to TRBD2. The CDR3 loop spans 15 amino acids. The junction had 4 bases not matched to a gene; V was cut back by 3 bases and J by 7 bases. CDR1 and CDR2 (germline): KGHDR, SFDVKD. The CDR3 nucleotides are TGTGCCACCAGTGATCGGACTAGCGGGAGGCTAGAGCAGTACTTC. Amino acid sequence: CATSDRTSGRLEQYF.

CDR3 in DNA: TGTGCCAGCAGCTTAGGAGGAACAGGGAGTGAGACCCAGTACTTC. As protein: CASSLGGTGSETQYF. The chain joins TRBV11-3 to TRBJ2-5, with D possibly matching TRBD1 (6 bases). Germline V lookup: CDR1 SGHNT, CDR2 YENEEA. The CDR3 totals 15 residues. The V end lost 1 base, the J end lost 5 bases, and 14 bases lay between the germline ends.

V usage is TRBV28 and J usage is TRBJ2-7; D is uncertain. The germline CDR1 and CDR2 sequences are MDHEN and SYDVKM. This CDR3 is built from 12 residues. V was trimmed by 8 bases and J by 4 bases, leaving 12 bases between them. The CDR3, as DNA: TGTGCCAGCGAAACGGGTGGGTACGAGCAGTACTTC. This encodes CASETGGYEQYF.

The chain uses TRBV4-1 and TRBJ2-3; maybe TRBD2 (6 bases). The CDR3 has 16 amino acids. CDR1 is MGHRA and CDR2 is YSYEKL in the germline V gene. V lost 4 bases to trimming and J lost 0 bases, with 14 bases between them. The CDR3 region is CASSPGGAHSTDTQYF. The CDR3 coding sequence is TGCGCCAGCAGCCCCGGCGGGGCACATAGCACAGATACGCAGTATTTT.

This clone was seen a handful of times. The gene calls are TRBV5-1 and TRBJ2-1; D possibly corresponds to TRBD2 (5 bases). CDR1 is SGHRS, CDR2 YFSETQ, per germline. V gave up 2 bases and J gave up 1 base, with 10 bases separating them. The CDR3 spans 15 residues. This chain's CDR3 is CASSFQDSSYNEQFF. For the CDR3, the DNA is TGCGCCAGCAGCTTCCAGGACTCTTCCTACAATGAGCAGTTCTTC.

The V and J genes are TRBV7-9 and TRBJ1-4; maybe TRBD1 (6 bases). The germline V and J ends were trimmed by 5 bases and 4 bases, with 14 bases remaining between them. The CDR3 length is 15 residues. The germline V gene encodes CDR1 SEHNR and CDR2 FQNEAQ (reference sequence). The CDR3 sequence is CASSPTGKVNEKLFF. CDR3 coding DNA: TGTGCCAGCAGCCCTACAGGGAAGGTTAATGAAAAACTGTTTTTT.

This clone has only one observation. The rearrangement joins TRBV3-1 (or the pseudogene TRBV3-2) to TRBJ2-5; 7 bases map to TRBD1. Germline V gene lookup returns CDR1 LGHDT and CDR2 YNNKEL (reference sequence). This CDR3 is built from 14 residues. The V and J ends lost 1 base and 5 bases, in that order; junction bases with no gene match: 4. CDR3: CASSQGQGRETQYF. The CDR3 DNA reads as TGTGCCAGCAGCCAAGGACAGGGTAGGGAGACCCAGTACTTC.